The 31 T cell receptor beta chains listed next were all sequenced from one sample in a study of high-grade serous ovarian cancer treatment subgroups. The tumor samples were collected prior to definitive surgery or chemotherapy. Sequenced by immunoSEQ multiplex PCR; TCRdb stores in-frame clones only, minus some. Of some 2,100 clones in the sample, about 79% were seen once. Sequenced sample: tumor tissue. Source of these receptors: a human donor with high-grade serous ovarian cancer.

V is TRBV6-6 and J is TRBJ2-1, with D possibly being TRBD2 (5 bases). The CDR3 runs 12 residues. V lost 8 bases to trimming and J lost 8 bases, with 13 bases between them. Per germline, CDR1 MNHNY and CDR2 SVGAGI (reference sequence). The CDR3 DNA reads TGTGCCAGCTCCCGGGGTCAATATGAGCAGTTCTTC. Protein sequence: CASSRGQYEQFF.

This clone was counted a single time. The CDR3 DNA reads TGTGCCACCAAGGGGACAGGGACCTACGAGCAGTACTTC. Its translation is CATKGTGTYEQYF. This rearrangement joins TRBV19 to TRBJ2-7; TRBD1 matches 9 bases. Trimming cost V 10 bases and J 2 bases; bases outside gene matches: 6. CDR1 and CDR2 from the germline V gene are LNHDA and SQIVND (reference sequence). The CDR3 consists of 13 residues.

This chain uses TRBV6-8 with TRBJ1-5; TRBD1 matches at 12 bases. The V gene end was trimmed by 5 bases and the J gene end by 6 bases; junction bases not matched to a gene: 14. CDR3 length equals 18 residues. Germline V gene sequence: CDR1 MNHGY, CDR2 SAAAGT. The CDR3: CASSPPRDRGLFGQPQHF. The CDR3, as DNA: TGTGCCAGCAGTCCACCCCGGGACAGGGGGCTTTTCGGTCAGCCCCAGCATTTT.

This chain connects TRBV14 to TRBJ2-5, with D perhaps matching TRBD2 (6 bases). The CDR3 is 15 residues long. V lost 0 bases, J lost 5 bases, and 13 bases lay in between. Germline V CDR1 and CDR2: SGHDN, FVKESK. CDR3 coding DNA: TGTGCCAGCAGCCAAGATTATACTAGCCGGGAGACCCAGTACTTC. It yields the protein CASSQDYTSRETQYF.

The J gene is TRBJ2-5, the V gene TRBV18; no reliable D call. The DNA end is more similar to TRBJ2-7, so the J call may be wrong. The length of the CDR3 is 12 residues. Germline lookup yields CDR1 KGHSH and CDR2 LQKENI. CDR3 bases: TGTGCCAGCTCACCACCGATGGCCGAGCAGTACTTC. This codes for CASSPPMAEQYF.

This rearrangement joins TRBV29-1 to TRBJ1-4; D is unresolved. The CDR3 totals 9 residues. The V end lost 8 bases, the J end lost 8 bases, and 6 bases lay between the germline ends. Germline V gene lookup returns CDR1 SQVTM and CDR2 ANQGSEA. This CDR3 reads CSPKEKLFF. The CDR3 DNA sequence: TGCAGCCCAAAGGAAAAACTGTTTTTT. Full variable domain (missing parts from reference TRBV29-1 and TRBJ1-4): SAVISQKPSRDICQRGTSLTIQCQVDSQVTMMFWYRQQPGQSLTLIATANQGSEATYESGFVIDKFPISRPNLTFSTLTVSNMSPEDSSIYLCSPKEKLFFGSGTQLSVL.

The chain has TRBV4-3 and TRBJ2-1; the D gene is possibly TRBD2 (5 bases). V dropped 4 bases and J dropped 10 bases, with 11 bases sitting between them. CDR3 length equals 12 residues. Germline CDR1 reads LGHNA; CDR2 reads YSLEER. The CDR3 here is CASSRGLGEQFF. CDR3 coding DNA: TGCGCCAGCAGCCGCGGACTGGGGGAGCAGTTCTTC.

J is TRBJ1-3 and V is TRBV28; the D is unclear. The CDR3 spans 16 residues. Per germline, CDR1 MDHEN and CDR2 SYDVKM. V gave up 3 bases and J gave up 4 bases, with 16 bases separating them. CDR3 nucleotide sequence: TGTGCCAGCAGTTTGTCAAGTCCCGGGTGGGGAAACACCATATATTTT. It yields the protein CASSLSSPGWGNTIYF. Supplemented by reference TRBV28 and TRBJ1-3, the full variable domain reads DVKVTQSSRYLVKRTGEKVFLECVQDMDHENMFWYRQDPGLGLRLIYFSYDVKMKEKGDIPEGYSVSREKKERFSLILESASTNQTSMYLCASSLSSPGWGNTIYFGEGSWLTVV.

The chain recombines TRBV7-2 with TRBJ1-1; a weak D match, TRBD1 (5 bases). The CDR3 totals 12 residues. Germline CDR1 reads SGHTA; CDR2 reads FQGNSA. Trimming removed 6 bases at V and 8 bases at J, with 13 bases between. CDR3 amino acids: CASRRQYGEAFF. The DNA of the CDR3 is TGTGCCAGCAGACGACAGTACGGGGAAGCTTTCTTT.

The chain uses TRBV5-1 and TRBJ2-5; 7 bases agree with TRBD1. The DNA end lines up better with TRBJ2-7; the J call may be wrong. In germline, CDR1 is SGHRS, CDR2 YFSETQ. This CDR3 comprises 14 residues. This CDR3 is CASSLQTGPYEQYF. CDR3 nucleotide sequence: TGCGCCAGCAGCTTACAGACAGGGCCCTACGAGCAGTACTTC.

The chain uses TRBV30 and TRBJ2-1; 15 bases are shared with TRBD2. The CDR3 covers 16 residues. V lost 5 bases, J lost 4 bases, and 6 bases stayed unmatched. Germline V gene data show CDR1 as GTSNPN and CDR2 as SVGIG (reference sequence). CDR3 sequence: CAWGLAGGRGYNEQFF. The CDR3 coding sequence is TGTGCCTGGGGACTAGCGGGGGGGCGAGGGTACAATGAGCAGTTCTTC.

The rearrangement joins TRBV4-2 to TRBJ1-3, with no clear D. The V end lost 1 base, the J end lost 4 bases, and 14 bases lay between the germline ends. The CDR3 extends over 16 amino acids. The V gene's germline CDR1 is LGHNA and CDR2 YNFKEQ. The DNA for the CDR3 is TGTGCCAGCAGCCAAGTCATACCTGGCGAAGGAAACACCATATATTTT. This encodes CASSQVIPGEGNTIYF.

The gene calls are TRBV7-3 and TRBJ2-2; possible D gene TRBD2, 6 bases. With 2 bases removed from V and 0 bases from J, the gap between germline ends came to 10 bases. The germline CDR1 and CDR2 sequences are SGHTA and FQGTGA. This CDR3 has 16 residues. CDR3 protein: CASSLEGGANTGELFF. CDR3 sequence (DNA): TGTGCCAGCAGCTTAGAAGGCGGGGCGAACACCGGGGAGCTGTTTTTT. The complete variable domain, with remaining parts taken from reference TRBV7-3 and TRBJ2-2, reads GAGVSQTPSNKVTEKGKYVELRCDPISGHTALYWYRQSLGQGPEFLIYFQGTGAADDSGLPNDRFFAVRPEGSVSTLKIQRTERGDSAVYLCASSLEGGANTGELFFGEGSRLTVL.

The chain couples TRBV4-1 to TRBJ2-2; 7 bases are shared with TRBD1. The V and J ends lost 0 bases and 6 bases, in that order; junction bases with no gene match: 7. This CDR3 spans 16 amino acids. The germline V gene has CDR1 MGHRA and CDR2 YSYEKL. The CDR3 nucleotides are TGCGCCAGCAGCCAAGACAGGGGGAATTTTGCCGGGGAGCTGTTTTTT. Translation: CASSQDRGNFAGELFF.

The CDR3 region has the DNA TGTGCCAGCAGCTTAGATGGCCCAGGGGGAGGAGAAAAACTGTTTTTT. It encodes CASSLDGPGGGEKLFF. This chain uses TRBV7-6 with TRBJ1-4; 7 bases line up with TRBD1. Germline-derived CDR1 and CDR2 are SGHVS and FNYEAQ. J gave up 8 bases and V 1 base, and 10 bases lay outside the gene matches. The CDR3 totals 16 residues.

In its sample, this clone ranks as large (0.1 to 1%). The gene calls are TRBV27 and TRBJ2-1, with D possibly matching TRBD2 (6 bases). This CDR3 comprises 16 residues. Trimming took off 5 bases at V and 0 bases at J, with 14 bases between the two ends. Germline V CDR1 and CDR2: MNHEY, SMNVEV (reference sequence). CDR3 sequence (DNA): TGTGCCAGCAGTCCACCTGCGGGGAGCTCCTACAATGAGCAGTTCTTC. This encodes CASSPPAGSSYNEQFF.

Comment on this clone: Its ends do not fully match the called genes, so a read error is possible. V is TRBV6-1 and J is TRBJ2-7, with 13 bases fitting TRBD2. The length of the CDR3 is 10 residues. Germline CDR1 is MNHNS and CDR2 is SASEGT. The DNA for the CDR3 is TGTGCCAGCAGAGGACTAGCGGGGGAATTC. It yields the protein CASRGLAGEF.

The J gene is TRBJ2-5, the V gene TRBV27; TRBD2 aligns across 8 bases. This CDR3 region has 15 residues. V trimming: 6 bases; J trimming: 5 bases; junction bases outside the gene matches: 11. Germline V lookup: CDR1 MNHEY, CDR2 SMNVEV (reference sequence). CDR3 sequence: CASSSWSGGSETQYF. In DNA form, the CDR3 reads TGTGCCAGCAGCTCGTGGTCGGGGGGGTCGGAGACCCAGTACTTC.

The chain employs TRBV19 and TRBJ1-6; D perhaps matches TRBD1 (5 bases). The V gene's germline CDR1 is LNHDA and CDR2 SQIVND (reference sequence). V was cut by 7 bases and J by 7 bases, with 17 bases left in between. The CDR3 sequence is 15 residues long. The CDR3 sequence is CASTTGAWKNSPLHF. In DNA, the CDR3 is TGTGCCAGTACGACCGGGGCATGGAAAAATTCACCCCTCCACTTT.

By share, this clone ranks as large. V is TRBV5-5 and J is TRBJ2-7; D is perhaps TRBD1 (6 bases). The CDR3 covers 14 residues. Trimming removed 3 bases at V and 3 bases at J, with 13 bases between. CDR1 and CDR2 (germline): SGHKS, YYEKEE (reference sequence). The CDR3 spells CASSYFEGVYEQYF. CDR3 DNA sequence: TGTGCCAGCAGCTATTTCGAGGGGGTCTACGAGCAGTACTTC.

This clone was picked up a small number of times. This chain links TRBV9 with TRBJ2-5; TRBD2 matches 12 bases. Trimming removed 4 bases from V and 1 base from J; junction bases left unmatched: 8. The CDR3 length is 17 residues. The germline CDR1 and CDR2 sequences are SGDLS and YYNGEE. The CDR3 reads CASSFQGLAGPQETQYF. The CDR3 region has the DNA TGTGCCAGCAGCTTCCAGGGACTAGCGGGCCCCCAAGAGACCCAGTACTTC.

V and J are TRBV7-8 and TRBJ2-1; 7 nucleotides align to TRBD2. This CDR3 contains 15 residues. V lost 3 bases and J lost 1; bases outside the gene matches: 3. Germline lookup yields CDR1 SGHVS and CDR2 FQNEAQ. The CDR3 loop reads CASSFTGGSYNEQFF. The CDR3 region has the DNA TGTGCCAGCAGCTTCACCGGGGGGTCCTACAATGAGCAGTTCTTC.

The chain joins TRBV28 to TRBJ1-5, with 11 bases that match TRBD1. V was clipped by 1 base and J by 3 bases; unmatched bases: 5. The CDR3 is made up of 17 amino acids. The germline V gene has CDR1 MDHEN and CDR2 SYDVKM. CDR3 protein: CASSLFWTGGFNQPQHF. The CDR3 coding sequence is TGTGCCAGCAGTTTATTTTGGACAGGGGGCTTCAATCAGCCCCAGCATTTT.

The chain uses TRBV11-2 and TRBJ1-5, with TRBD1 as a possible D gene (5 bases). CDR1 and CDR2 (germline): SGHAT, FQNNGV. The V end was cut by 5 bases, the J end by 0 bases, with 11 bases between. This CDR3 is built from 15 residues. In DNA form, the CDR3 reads TGTGCCAGCAGCCTCGGGACGTCTAGCAATCAGCCCCAGCATTTT. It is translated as CASSLGTSSNQPQHF.

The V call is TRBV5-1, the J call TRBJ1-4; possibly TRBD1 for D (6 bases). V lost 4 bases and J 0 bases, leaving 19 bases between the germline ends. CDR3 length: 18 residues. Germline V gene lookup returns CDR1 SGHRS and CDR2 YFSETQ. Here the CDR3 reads CASSRGARGRSTNEKLFF. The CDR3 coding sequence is TGCGCCAGCAGCCGGGGGGCTCGAGGACGTTCAACTAATGAAAAACTGTTTTTT.

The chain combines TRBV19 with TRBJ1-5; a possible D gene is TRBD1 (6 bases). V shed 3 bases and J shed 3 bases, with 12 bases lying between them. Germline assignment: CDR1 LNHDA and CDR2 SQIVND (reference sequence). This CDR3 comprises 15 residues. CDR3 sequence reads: CASSIVGAPNQPQHF. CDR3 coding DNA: TGTGCCAGTAGTATTGTGGGGGCCCCCAATCAGCCCCAGCATTTT.

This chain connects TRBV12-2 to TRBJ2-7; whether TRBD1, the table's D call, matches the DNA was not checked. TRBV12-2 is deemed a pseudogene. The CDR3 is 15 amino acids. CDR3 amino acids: CASRPDKHGHYEQYF. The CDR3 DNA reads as TGTGCAAGTCGCCCCGATAAGCACGGACACTACGAGCAGTACTTC.

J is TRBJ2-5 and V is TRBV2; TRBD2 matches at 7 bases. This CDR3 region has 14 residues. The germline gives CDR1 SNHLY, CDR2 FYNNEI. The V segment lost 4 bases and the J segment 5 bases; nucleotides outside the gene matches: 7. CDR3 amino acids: CASSAGLGWETQYF. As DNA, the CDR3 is TGTGCCAGCAGTGCAGGACTAGGGTGGGAGACCCAGTACTTC.

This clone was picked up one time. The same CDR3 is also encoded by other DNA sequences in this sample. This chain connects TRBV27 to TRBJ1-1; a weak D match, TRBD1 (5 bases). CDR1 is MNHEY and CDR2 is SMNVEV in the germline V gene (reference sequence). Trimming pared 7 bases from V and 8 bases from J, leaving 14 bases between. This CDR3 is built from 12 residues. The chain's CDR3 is CASKRGVSEAFF. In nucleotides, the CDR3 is TGTGCCAGCAAGAGGGGCGTTTCCGAAGCTTTCTTT.

This CDR3 reads CASSTNGQGASIQYF. The CDR3 bases are TGTGCCAGCAGCACCAATGGACAGGGGGCGAGCATTCAGTACTTC. The rearrangement uses TRBV11-2 and TRBJ2-4; 11 bases map to TRBD1. Trimming at V came to 5 bases and at J to 9 bases, leaving 9 bases not matched to a gene. This CDR3 comprises 15 residues. Germline V CDR1 and CDR2: SGHAT, FQNNGV.

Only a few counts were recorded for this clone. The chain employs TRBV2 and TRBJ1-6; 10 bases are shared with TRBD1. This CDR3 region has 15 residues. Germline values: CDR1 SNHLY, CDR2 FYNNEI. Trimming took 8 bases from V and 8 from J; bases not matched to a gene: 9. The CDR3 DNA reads TGTGCCAGCCTGGATTTGGGACAGGGGTATTCACCCCTCCACTTT. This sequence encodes CASLDLGQGYSPLHF.